The 21 T cell receptor beta chains given below trace back to one sample, sequenced in a study of metastatic and nonmetastatic thyroid tumors (dated by TCRdb to about 2020). The receptor library was made with PCR. Instrument on record: Illumina HiSeq 4000. TCRdb reprocessed the public reads (quality trimming at Q25 with fastp, clone calling with MiXCR) and kept in-frame beta chains. The sample contains about 40,000 clones, about an eighth of them found a single time. The ten largest make up around 21% of the sample. No treatment had been received by any patient before thyroid surgery. The sequenced sample was blood. The receptor set was obtained from a female donor with papillary thyroid cancer or a benign thyroid nodule (not recorded which). Some clones in this sample may be carry-over from other donors' samples.

This clone has at least ten counts. The chain combines TRBV20-1 with TRBJ2-4; possible D gene TRBD1, 6 bases. CDR1 is DFQATT and CDR2 is SNEGSKA in the germline V gene (reference sequence). Trimming pared 6 bases from V and 9 bases from J, leaving 15 bases between. CDR3 length: 12 residues. The CDR3 protein is CSAAAGETIQYF. The CDR3 bases are TGCAGTGCCGCGGCAGGGGAGACCATTCAGTACTTC.

In this sample, this clone turned up many times. V gene TRBV24-1 combines with J gene TRBJ2-2; D might be TRBD1 (6 bases). CDR1 is KGHDR and CDR2 is SFDVKD in the germline V gene. The CDR3 loop spans 16 amino acids. V gave up 5 bases and J gave up 1 base, with 13 bases separating them. CDR3 DNA sequence: TGTGCCACCAGTGGTACCAGGGGTAAGAACACCGGGGAGCTGTTTTTT. Translation gives CATSGTRGKNTGELFF.

V usage is TRBV6-5 and J usage is TRBJ1-2; no definite D call. Germline CDR1 MNHEY, CDR2 SVGAGI. V dropped 2 bases and J dropped 5 bases, with 9 bases sitting between them. This CDR3 has 13 amino acids. In nucleotides, the CDR3 is TGTGCCAGCAGTTACACAGCCCTTTATGGCTACACCTTC. Amino acids: CASSYTALYGYTF.

Regarding this clone: The junction departs from germline at one end; a sequencing error may be responsible. The V call is TRBV2, the J call TRBJ1-5; D not resolved. This CDR3 has 12 residues. Germline assignment: CDR1 SNHLY and CDR2 FYNNEI. Here the CDR3 DNA reads TGTGCCTCCAACGAGAACAATCAGCCCAAGAATTTT. Residues: CASNENNQPKNF.

This clone was seen a handful of times. This sequence may be a read error, since a much larger clone differs from it by one base. The CDR3 protein is CASSPPIAPSTDTQYF. The CDR3 DNA reads as TGTGCCAGCTCACCACCGATCGCCCCTAGCACAGATACGCAGTATTTT. The chain links TRBV18 to TRBJ2-3, with D unclear. With 0 bases removed from V and 0 bases from J, the gap between germline ends came to 10 bases. Germline V gene data show CDR1 as KGHSH and CDR2 as LQKENI. This CDR3 contains 16 residues.

This clone has at least ten counts. The chain couples TRBV12-3 or TRBV12-4 to TRBJ1-2; TRBD1 is a possible D gene (5 bases). V was cut by 3 bases and J by 2 bases, with 10 bases left in between. This CDR3 comprises 14 residues. In nucleotides, the CDR3 is TGTGCCAGCAGTTTTGCCAGGGACAACTATGGCTACACCTTC. This codes for CASSFARDNYGYTF.

This clone has ten or more counts. CDR3 sequence: CASSWRSNSNEQFF. The CDR3 DNA reads TGTGCCAGTAGTTGGCGTTCGAACAGTAATGAGCAGTTCTTC. V gene TRBV19 combines with J gene TRBJ2-1; D gene uncertain. Trimming removed 5 bases from V and 7 bases from J, with 15 bases in between. The CDR3 has 14 amino acids. Germline loops: CDR1 LNHDA, CDR2 SQIVND (reference sequence).

There are many counts of this clone. V and J are TRBV3-1 and TRBJ1-2, with no clear D. The CDR3 consists of 14 residues. CDR1 LGHDT and CDR2 YNNKEL come from the germline V gene (reference sequence). V lost 1 base to trimming and J lost 2 bases, with 8 bases between them. The CDR3 loop is CASSQVMSNYGYTF. In DNA form, the CDR3 reads TGTGCCAGCAGCCAAGTCATGAGCAACTATGGCTACACCTTC.

The table lists this clone with many counts. This chain links TRBV11-2 with TRBJ2-1; D may be TRBD2 (5 bases). Germline values: CDR1 SGHAT, CDR2 FQNNGV. The CDR3 is 15 amino acids. V lost 0 bases and J lost 2, with 8 bases in between. Here the CDR3 reads CASSLERTPYNEQFF. The CDR3 bases are TGTGCCAGCAGCTTAGAAAGGACTCCCTACAATGAGCAGTTCTTC.

This clone has a count of ten or more. The chain employs TRBV18 and TRBJ2-6; D remains ambiguous. V lost 3 bases and J 0 bases, leaving 12 bases between the germline ends. This CDR3 spans 17 amino acids. Looked up from germline, CDR1 is KGHSH and CDR2 is LQKENI. In nucleotides, the CDR3 is TGTGCCAGCTCACCTCGGCAGACGAGCTCTGGGGCCAACGTCCTGACTTTC. This sequence encodes CASSPRQTSSGANVLTF.

This clone appeared a few times. V gene TRBV19 combines with J gene TRBJ2-7; 8 bases fit TRBD2. This CDR3 comprises 14 residues. Per the germline V gene, CDR1 is LNHDA and CDR2 is SQIVND (reference sequence). Trimming removed 3 bases from V and 5 bases from J; junction bases left unmatched: 6. The CDR3 region is CASSIGGGLNEQYF. Written as DNA, the CDR3 is TGTGCCAGTAGTATCGGGGGGGGCTTAAACGAGCAGTACTTC.

In its sample, this clone was seen many times. The V call is TRBV11-2, the J call TRBJ1-6; 9 nucleotides align to TRBD1. The ends lost 5 bases at V and 7 bases at J; junction bases unmatched: 6. CDR3 length: 15 residues. Germline V CDR1 and CDR2: SGHAT, FQNNGV. For the CDR3, the DNA is TGTGCCAGCAGCATAACAGGGGGCGCGAATTCACCCCTCCACTTT. Translated, it gives CASSITGGANSPLHF. Complete variable domain (other parts from reference TRBV11-2 and TRBJ1-6): EAGVAQSPRYKIIEKRQSVAFWCNPISGHATLYWYQQILGQGPKLLIQFQNNGVVDDSQLPKDRFSAERLKGVDSTLKIQPAKLEDSAVYLCASSITGGANSPLHFGNGTRLTVT.

This clone was counted at least ten times. This chain links TRBV7-9 with TRBJ2-5, with 9 bases matching TRBD2. The CDR3 runs to 15 residues. Germline V CDR1 and CDR2: SEHNR, FQNEAQ (reference sequence). After removal of 1 base from V and 2 bases from J, the junction contained 2 bases not matched to a gene. CDR3 region: CASSLDSGGQETQYF. Here the CDR3 DNA reads TGTGCCAGCAGCTTAGATAGCGGGGGACAAGAGACCCAGTACTTC.

The rearrangement joins TRBV5-1 to TRBJ2-7, with a tentative D call TRBD2 (6 bases). The germline gives CDR1 SGHRS, CDR2 YFSETQ. The V gene lost 0 bases and the J gene lost 3 bases, with 16 bases spanning the gap. The CDR3 runs to 16 residues. CDR3 protein: CASSLDVAESNYEQYF. CDR3 DNA sequence: TGCGCCAGCAGCTTGGATGTAGCGGAATCGAACTACGAGCAGTACTTC. The full variable domain, in which reference TRBV5-1 and TRBJ2-7 provide the parts outside the CDR3, is KAGVTQTPRYLIKTRGQQVTLSCSPISGHRSVSWYQQTPGQGLQFLFEYFSETQRNKGNFPGRFSGRQFSNSRSEMNVSTLELGDSALYLCASSLDVAESNYEQYFGPGTRLTVT.

On this clone: A much more abundant neighbour one base away suggests this may be a read error. The CDR3 spells CASSVNRVSGYTF. The DNA of the CDR3 is TGTGCCAGCAGTGTAAACAGGGTAAGTGGCTACACCTTC. The chain is built from TRBV27 and TRBJ1-2, with D possibly matching TRBD1 (6 bases). The CDR3 is 13 residues long. The V end was cut by 5 bases, the J end by 7 bases, with 14 bases between. The germline V gene has CDR1 MNHEY and CDR2 SMNVEV (reference sequence).

The table lists this clone with a few counts. This sequence may be a read error, since a much larger clone differs from it by one base. V and J are TRBV7-9 and TRBJ2-1; D possibly corresponds to TRBD2 (6 bases). The germline V gene encodes CDR1 SEHNR and CDR2 FQNEAQ (reference sequence). This CDR3 is built from 12 residues. The CDR3 region has the DNA TGTGCCAGCCGCTTGAGCGGGAATGAGCAGTTCTTC. This gives the protein CASRLSGNEQFF.

This clone occurred many times. The V and J genes are TRBV28 and TRBJ2-7; maybe TRBD2 (6 bases). Germline CDR1 MDHEN, CDR2 SYDVKM. Trimming took 11 bases from V and 0 from J, leaving 17 bases between them. The CDR3 loop spans 14 amino acids. The CDR3 DNA sequence: TGTGCCTCTCTAGGGGTCGGGGGCTCCTACGAGCAGTACTTC. Translating gives CASLGVGGSYEQYF.

This clone was seen at least ten times. The chain is built from TRBV7-9 and TRBJ2-7; D might be TRBD2 (5 bases). V shed 5 bases and J shed 2 bases, with 16 bases lying between them. The CDR3 is 15 amino acids. Germline V lookup: CDR1 SEHNR, CDR2 FQNEAQ (reference sequence). The CDR3 DNA reads as TGTGCCAGCAGCCACGGACTCGTCGATACCTACGAGCAGTACTTC. As protein: CASSHGLVDTYEQYF.

The chain carries TRBV12-3 or TRBV12-4 and TRBJ2-1; D not resolved. The CDR3 totals 17 residues. V shed 0 bases and J shed 1 base, with 13 bases lying between them. CDR3: CASSLALGKRSYNEQFF. The CDR3 DNA reads as TGTGCCAGCAGTTTAGCGCTGGGGAAGAGGTCCTACAATGAGCAGTTCTTC.

This clone was seen many times. The chain carries TRBV4-2 and TRBJ1-2; 9 bases fit TRBD1. Germline V gene data show CDR1 as LGHNA and CDR2 as YNFKEQ. The length of the CDR3 is 15 residues. V was pared by 0 bases and J by 5 bases, with 4 bases of the junction left unmatched. The CDR3 coding sequence is TGTGCCAGCAGCCAAGACCCACAGGGGGCATATGGCTACACCTTC. It encodes CASSQDPQGAYGYTF.

Worth noting for this clone: Germline and junction disagree at one end, which may indicate a read error. The chain links TRBV20-1 to TRBJ1-5; 8 bases agree with TRBD1. Looked up from germline, CDR1 is DFQATT and CDR2 is SNEGSKA (reference sequence). The CDR3 loop spans 14 amino acids. CDR3 amino acids: CSARADRVGKPQNF. The CDR3 DNA sequence: TGCAGTGCTAGGGCGGACAGGGTTGGTAAGCCCCAGAATTTT.